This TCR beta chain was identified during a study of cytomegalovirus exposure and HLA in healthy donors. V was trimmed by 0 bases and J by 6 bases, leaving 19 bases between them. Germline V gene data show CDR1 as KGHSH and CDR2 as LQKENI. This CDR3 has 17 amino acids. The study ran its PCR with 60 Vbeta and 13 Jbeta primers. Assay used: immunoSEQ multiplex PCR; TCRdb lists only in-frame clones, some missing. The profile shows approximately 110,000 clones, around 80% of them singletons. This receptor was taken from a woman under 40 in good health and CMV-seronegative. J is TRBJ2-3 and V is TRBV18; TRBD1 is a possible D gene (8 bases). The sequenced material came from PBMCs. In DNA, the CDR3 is TGTGCCAGCTCACCACCTCGGACAGGGAGGGGTACGGATACGCAGTATTTT. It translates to CASSPPRTGRGTDTQYF. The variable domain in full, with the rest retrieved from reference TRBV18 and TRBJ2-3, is NAGVMQNPRHLVRRRGQEARLRCSPMKGHSHVYWYRQLPEEGLKFMVYLQKENIIDESGMPKERFSAEFPKEGPSILRIQQVVRGDSAAYFCASSPPRTGRGTDTQYFGPGTRLTVL.